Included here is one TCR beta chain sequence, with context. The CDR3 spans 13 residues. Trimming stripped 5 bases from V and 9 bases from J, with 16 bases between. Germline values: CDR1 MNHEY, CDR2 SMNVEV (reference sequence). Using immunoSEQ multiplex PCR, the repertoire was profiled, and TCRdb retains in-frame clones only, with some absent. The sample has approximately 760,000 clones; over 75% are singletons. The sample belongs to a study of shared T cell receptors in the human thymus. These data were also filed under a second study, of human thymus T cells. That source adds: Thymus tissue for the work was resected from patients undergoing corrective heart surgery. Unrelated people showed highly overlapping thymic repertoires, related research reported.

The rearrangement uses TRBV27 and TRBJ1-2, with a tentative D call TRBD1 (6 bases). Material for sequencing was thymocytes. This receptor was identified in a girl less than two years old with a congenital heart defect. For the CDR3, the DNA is TGTGCCAGCAGTAAACCCCGGGACAACAGCTACACCTTC. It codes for CASSKPRDNSYTF.